The source of this T cell receptor (beta chain) is a study of CD8 T cells in cerebrospinal fluid in Alzheimer's disease. Study-wide context: CSF T cell clonal expansion was assessed by plate-based nested PCR and droplet-based sequencing. Study-wide results and caveats: Healthy subjects less often had a clone of at least 3% than Alzheimer's patients. Compared with controls, mild cognitive impairment or Alzheimer's disease patients showed higher maximum CSF clone percentages.

TCRdb re-called the 10x single-cell sequencing reads and shows each CDR3 protein once, DNA omitted. The sample yields roughly 990 distinct CDR3 sequences, of which the top ten take up approximately 14%. Germline V gene data show CDR1 as SGHTA and CDR2 as FQGNSA. This CDR3 comprises 15 residues. This clonotype registers medium-sized by frequency. Its antigen is undetermined. This receptor was obtained from a human donor in good health. The sequenced sample was cerebrospinal fluid. The chain joins TRBV7-2 to TRBJ1-6; TCRdb picks TRBD1, but there is no DNA to check that call. CDR3 amino acids: CASSLGGVGNSPLHF. The full variable domain, in which reference TRBV7-2 and TRBJ1-6 provide the parts outside the CDR3, is GAGVSQSPSNKVTEKGKDVELRCDPISGHTALYWYRQSLGQGLEFLIYFQGNSAPDKSGLPSDRFSAERTGGSVSTLTIQRTQQEDSAVYLCASSLGGVGNSPLHFGNGTRLTVT.